Given below is one T cell receptor (beta chain) in context. This clone registers as medium-sized (0.01 to 0.1%) within its sample. It has no known antigen specificity. Qualities for individual bases were not recorded, and no much larger clone is one base off. Other DNA sequences from this sample encode an identical CDR3 as well. These data are taken from a study of OX40 agonist ivuxolimab in advanced cancers. Study-level background: Ivuxolimab was an agonistic, fully human IgG2 monoclonal antibody directed against OX40 (CD134), a costimulatory receptor. Intravenous ivuxolimab was administered to patients every 2 weeks at six dose levels: 0.01, 0.1, 0.3, 1.5, 3 and 10 mg/kg. Of the roughly 50 dose-escalation patients, hepatocellular carcinoma was present in 19, melanoma in around 15, renal cell carcinoma in 9 and head and neck cancer in 9. The dose-escalation cohort was over 70% male with a mean age of around 62 years, ranging from roughly 20 to 80. Prior anti-PD-1, anti-PD-L1 or anti-CTLA-4 therapy was permitted, and checkpoint inhibitors had been received by about 44% of dose-escalation patients. Partial responses were achieved by three dose-escalation patients, of whom one had hepatocellular carcinoma and two had cutaneous melanoma. The point of sequencing TCRbeta in the periphery was to test whether ivuxolimab changed TCR sequence diversity and drove clonal T-cell expansion. The paper reports the monotherapy dose-escalation portion (N of about 50 patients) of the phase I ivuxolimab trial. Study-wide findings and limitations: In partial responders in the 0.1-3.0 mg/kg groups, normalized peripheral clonal expansion was found to be among the lowest, especially among CD8+ T cells. The antigen specificity of the clonally expanded peripheral T cells was not determined. Low levels of normalized T-cell clonal expansion were also seen in some patients who did not respond. On average, CD8+ T cells showed more expanded clones than CD4+ T cells after ivuxolimab. At doses of 0.1 to 3.0 mg/kg, clonal expansion of both CD4+ and CD8+ T cells in blood was seen between baseline and week 6.

From the germline V gene, CDR1 is LGHNA and CDR2 is YSLEER. Clipping removes 2 bases from V and 5 bases from J, with 8 as the unmatched junction base count. Inclusive of the bounding cysteine and phenylalanine, the CDR3 is 17 residues long. Only the CDR3 DNA stays, 51 bases, in frame from base 1. Genomic DNA was isolated from the sorted cells so that the TCRbeta CDR3 region could be sequenced. The immunoSEQ Assay was used to sequence the TCRbeta CDR3 regions. Held by TCRdb, this immuneACCESS table contains in-frame sequences only and omits some clones. Under half of the omission traces to an unresolved V gene where checked; the cause of the rest is unknown. In all, the sample holds around 18,000 clones, and around 87% of those were seen once. Approximately 32% of the sample lies in the top ten. Patients with autoimmune disease history or receiving systemic immunosuppression were excluded from the trial. Peripheral blood for TCR sequencing was drawn from every dose cohort at baseline, at cycle 4 day 1 and at cycle 7 day 1. Samples came from an open-label, multicenter, first-in-human phase I dose-escalation trial of ivuxolimab. The trial enrolled adults with locally advanced or metastatic head and neck squamous cell, hepatocellular, melanoma or renal cell carcinoma. Before TCR sequencing, CD4+ T cells and CD8+ T cells from peripheral blood were sorted into separate populations.

The sequence links TRBV4-3 to TRBJ2-7; TRBD2 aligns with 14 central bases. This TCR was sampled from an adult with an advanced solid tumor such as melanoma, head and neck, liver or kidney cancer. Source: CD4+ or CD8+ T cells sorted from blood, taken in a trial of the OX40 agonist ivuxolimab. CDR3 sequence: CASSQREGLAGVNEQYF. The DNA is TGCGCCAGCAGCCAAAGAGAGGGACTAGCGGGAGTGAACGAGCAGTACTTC.